This TCR beta chain was profiled in a study of identical twins. Many counts were recorded for this clonotype. Its antigen is not known. A universal primer site was incorporated via template switching, and the cDNA contained unique molecular identifiers. TCRdb ran MiXCR on the 5' RACE reads and lists one entry per CDR3 protein. The profile shows hundreds of thousands of distinct CDR3 sequences, over 13% of them singletons. Study results and limitations: Out-of-frame alpha sequences common to twins exhibited a surplus of low generation probability.

V lost 0 bases to trimming and J lost 0 bases; unmatched junction nucleotides: 8. Germline lookup yields CDR1 DFQATT and CDR2 SNEGSKA (reference sequence). The CDR3 length is 17 residues. The source is a woman aged 18-29 years in good health. The sequencing input was memory (CD45RO+) T cells sorted from blood. This rearrangement joins TRBV20-1 to TRBJ2-1; 7 bases fit TRBD2. CDR3 sequence (DNA): TGCAGTGCTAGAGATCCGAGGACTAGATCCTCCTACAATGAGCAGTTCTTC. Amino acid sequence: CSARDPRTRSSYNEQFF.